This entry is about one TCR beta chain. Antigen specificity is unknown. These data are taken from a study of metastatic and nonmetastatic thyroid tumors. Losses at the gene ends were 3 bases for V and 1 base for J; bases not matched to a gene: 4. This CDR3 is built from 15 residues. CDR1 is SGHRS, CDR2 YFSETQ, per germline. Patients had received no treatment of any kind before thyroid surgery. The study's findings and limits: Malignant thyroid tumors reportedly had TCR beta diversity that was significantly higher than in benign nodules, in blood and tumor.

TCRdb reprocessed the PCR reads via MiXCR. Here the sample spans more than 85,000 clones, around 7.8% being singletons. What was sequenced was blood. The sequence came from a female donor with papillary thyroid cancer or a benign thyroid nodule (not recorded which). Some clones in this sample may be carry-over from other donors' samples. V usage is TRBV5-1 and J usage is TRBJ2-1, with 7 positions matching TRBD1. CDR3: CASSSGTVSYNEQFF. Written as DNA, the CDR3 is TGCGCCAGCAGCTCGGGGACAGTATCCTACAATGAGCAGTTCTTC. Variable domain in full (rest from reference TRBV5-1 and TRBJ2-1): KAGVTQTPRYLIKTRGQQVTLSCSPISGHRSVSWYQQTPGQGLQFLFEYFSETQRNKGNFPGRFSGRQFSNSRSEMNVSTLELGDSALYLCASSSGTVSYNEQFFGPGTRLTVL.